The clone carrying this T cell receptor beta chain has only a few counts. Its matching antigen is unknown. Given a much more abundant clone one base away, this may be a read error. This CDR3 contains 12 residues. Trimming at V came to 6 bases and at J to 13 bases, leaving 7 bases not matched to a gene. The germline V gene has CDR1 SGHTA and CDR2 FQGNSA. It was by 5'RACE with 10-nucleotide random UMIs that the cDNA was made. TCRdb analysed the 5' RACE reads with MiXCR anew, one entry per CDR3 protein. Of more than 95,000 distinct CDR3 sequences listed, roughly 10% are singletons. These data originate in a study of neurological immune-mediated disorders. Findings and caveats of the study: Because no CDR3 amino acid sequences were shared across subjects by expanded clones, private repertoires were suggested in all groups. In HTLV-1-associated myelopathy, TCR clonal expansion was greatest, whereas multiple sclerosis had the least, falling below healthy controls.

Time point denoted: longitudinal time-point 3. Sequencing was done on a sample of PBMCs. This chain links TRBV7-2 with TRBJ2-5; 11 bases match TRBD2. This receptor was obtained from a female donor with HTLV-1-associated myelopathy (HAM/TSP). CDR3 DNA: TGTGCCAGCAGTCAACTAGCGGGGGTGGGGTACTTC. Translating gives CASSQLAGVGYF. The full variable domain, rest sourced from reference TRBV7-2 and TRBJ2-5, is GAGVSQSPSNKVTEKGKDVELRCDPISGHTALYWYRQSLGQGLEFLIYFQGNSAPDKSGLPSDRFSAERTGGSVSTLTIQRTQQEDSAVYLCASSQLAGVGYFGPGTRLLVL.